What follows are 8 T cell receptor beta chains derived from one specimen sequenced in a study of CD8 T cells in ankylosing spondylitis. MiXCR was run by TCRdb on the 5' RACE reads, yielding one entry per CDR3 protein. This sample yields about 400,000 distinct CDR3 sequences, of which approximately 20% are seen a single time; roughly 13% belongs to the top ten. Sequencing used blood, either unsorted or a sorted T cell fraction (not recorded which). The source of these receptors is a male donor with ankylosing spondylitis or in good health (not recorded which).

The table lists this clonotype with a few counts. The chain uses TRBV7-9 and TRBJ2-5, with D maybe TRBD2 (6 bases). The V gene lost 1 base and the J gene lost 0 bases, with 9 bases spanning the gap. CDR3 size: 15 residues. Per germline, CDR1 SEHNR and CDR2 FQNEAQ (reference sequence). CDR3 protein: CASSLGLVYQETQYF. The CDR3 DNA sequence: TGTGCCAGCAGCTTAGGACTAGTCTACCAAGAGACCCAGTACTTC. The complete variable domain, with remaining parts taken from reference TRBV7-9 and TRBJ2-5, reads DTGVSQNPRHKITKRGQNVTFRCDPISEHNRLYWYRQTLGQGPEFLTYFQNEAQLEKSRLLSDRFSAERPKGSFSTLEIQRTEQGDSAMYLCASSLGLVYQETQYFGPGTRLLVL.

The V gene is TRBV28, the J gene TRBJ2-5; 12 bases fit TRBD1. This CDR3 region has 18 residues. V lost 2 bases, J lost 0 bases, and 7 bases stayed unmatched. Germline lookup yields CDR1 MDHEN and CDR2 SYDVKM. The CDR3 DNA follows: TGTGCCAGCAGTTTAGTGGGACAGGGGGCCGTTTACCAAGAGACCCAGTACTTC. Protein: CASSLVGQGAVYQETQYF.

This clonotype has just a few counts. The chain uses TRBV7-9 and TRBJ2-7; D is ambiguous. V lost 2 bases and J 2 bases, leaving 10 bases between the germline ends. CDR3 size: 14 residues. CDR1 is SEHNR and CDR2 is FQNEAQ in the germline V gene (reference sequence). This CDR3 is CASSLSSMPYEQYF. In DNA form, the CDR3 reads TGTGCCAGCAGCTTATCCTCGATGCCCTACGAGCAGTACTTC. The full variable domain, rest sourced from reference TRBV7-9 and TRBJ2-7, is DTGVSQNPRHKITKRGQNVTFRCDPISEHNRLYWYRQTLGQGPEFLTYFQNEAQLEKSRLLSDRFSAERPKGSFSTLEIQRTEQGDSAMYLCASSLSSMPYEQYFGPGTRLTVT.

This chain joins TRBV4-1 and TRBJ2-5, with TRBD2 matching 8 bases. CDR3 size: 16 residues. J was trimmed by 6 bases and V by 1 base; bases with no gene match: 10. Germline CDR1 reads MGHRA; CDR2 reads YSYEKL. The CDR3 is CASSQVTGGARKTQYF. The CDR3 DNA reads as TGCGCCAGCAGCCAAGTAACCGGGGGGGCCAGAAAGACCCAGTACTTC.

This chain connects TRBV9 to TRBJ2-1; 9 nucleotides match TRBD2. The CDR3 contains 14 residues. V dropped 3 bases and J dropped 7; count of bases not matched to a gene: 5. Germline CDR1 SGDLS, CDR2 YYNGEE. The CDR3: CASSEGAGGNEQFF. CDR3 in DNA: TGTGCCAGCAGCGAGGGGGCGGGAGGGAATGAGCAGTTCTTC.

The chain recombines TRBV4-1 with TRBJ2-3; D is uncertain. Germline CDR1 and CDR2: MGHRA and YSYEKL. V dropped 1 base and J dropped 2 bases, with 13 bases sitting between them. CDR3 size: 16 residues. The CDR3 nucleotides are TGCGCCAGCAGCCAAGTCGTGGCAGGCCCCACAGATACGCAGTATTTT. Its translation: CASSQVVAGPTDTQYF.

This clonotype was seen only a few times. In DNA, the CDR3 is TGTGCCAGCAGCTACCGGGACAGGGAACTATTCACAGATACGCAGTATTTT. Protein product: CASSYRDRELFTDTQYF. The chain combines TRBV25-1 with TRBJ2-3, with 9 positions matching TRBD1. CDR1 MGHDK and CDR2 SYGVNS come from the germline V gene. The CDR3 totals 17 residues. The trim removed 6 bases at V and 2 bases at J, leaving 12 bases unmatched.

This clonotype was recorded many times. The chain couples TRBV29-1 to TRBJ1-1; D unclear. Trimming removed 6 bases from V and 4 bases from J, with 9 bases in between. Germline assignment: CDR1 SQVTM and CDR2 ANQGSEA. CDR3 length: 11 residues. The CDR3 DNA reads as TGCAGCGTGTCAGTGTTCACTGAAGCTTTCTTT. Encoded protein: CSVSVFTEAFF.